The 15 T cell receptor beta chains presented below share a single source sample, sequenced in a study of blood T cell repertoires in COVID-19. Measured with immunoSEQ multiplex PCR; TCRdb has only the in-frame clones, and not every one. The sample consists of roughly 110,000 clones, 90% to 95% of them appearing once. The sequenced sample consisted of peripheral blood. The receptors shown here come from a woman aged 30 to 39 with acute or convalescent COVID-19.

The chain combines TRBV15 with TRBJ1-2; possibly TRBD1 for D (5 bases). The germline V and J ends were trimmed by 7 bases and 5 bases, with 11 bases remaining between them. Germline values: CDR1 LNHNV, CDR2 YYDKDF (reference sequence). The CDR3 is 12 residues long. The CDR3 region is CATKGNGYGYTF. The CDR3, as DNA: TGTGCCACCAAGGGGAACGGGTATGGCTACACCTTC.

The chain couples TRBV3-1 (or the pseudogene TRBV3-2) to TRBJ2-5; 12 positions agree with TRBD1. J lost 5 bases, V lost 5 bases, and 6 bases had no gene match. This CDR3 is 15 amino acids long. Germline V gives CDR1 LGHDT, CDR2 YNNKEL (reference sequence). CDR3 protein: CASSSRDRGLETQYF. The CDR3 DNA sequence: TGTGCCAGCAGCTCCCGGGACAGGGGGCTTGAGACCCAGTACTTC.

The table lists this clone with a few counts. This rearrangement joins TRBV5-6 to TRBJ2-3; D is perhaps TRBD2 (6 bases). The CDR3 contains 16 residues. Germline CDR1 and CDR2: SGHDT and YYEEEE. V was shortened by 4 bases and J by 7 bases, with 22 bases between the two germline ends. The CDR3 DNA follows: TGTGCCAGCAGCCCCCTCTTTAGATCTAGCGACCATACGCAGTATTTT. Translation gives CASSPLFRSSDHTQYF.

The CDR3 spells CASRVYGGGNTIYF. The CDR3 region has the DNA TGTGCCAGCAGGGTGTACGGCGGCGGAAACACCATATATTTT. The rearrangement links TRBV28 to TRBJ1-3; D not resolved. The length of the CDR3 is 14 residues. Germline CDR1 and CDR2: MDHEN and SYDVKM. V was clipped by 6 bases and J by 4 bases, with 13 bases between them.

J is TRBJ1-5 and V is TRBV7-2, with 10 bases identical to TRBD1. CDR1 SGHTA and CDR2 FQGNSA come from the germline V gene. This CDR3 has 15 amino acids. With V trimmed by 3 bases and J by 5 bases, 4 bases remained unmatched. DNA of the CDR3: TGTGCCAGCAGCTTGGGACAGGGGTGGTATCAGCCCCAGCATTTT. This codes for CASSLGQGWYQPQHF.

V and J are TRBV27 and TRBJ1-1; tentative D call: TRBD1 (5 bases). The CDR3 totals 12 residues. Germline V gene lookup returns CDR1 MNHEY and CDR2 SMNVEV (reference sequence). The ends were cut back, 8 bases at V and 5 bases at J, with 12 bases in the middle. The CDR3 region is CASRSGVTEAFF. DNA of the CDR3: TGTGCCAGCCGTTCGGGGGTTACTGAAGCTTTCTTT.

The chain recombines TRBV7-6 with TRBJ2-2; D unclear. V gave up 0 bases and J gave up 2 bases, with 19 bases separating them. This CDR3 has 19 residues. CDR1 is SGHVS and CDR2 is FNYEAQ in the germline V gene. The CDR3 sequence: CASSLAFFLPGLNTGELFF. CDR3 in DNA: TGTGCCAGCAGCTTAGCTTTTTTTTTGCCTGGGCTAAACACCGGGGAGCTGTTTTTT.

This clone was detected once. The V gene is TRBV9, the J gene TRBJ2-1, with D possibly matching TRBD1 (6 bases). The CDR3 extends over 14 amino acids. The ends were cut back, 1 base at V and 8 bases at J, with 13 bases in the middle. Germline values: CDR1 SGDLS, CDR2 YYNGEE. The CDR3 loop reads CASSVSGGLDEQFF. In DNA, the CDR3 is TGTGCCAGCAGCGTAAGTGGGGGCTTGGATGAGCAGTTCTTC.

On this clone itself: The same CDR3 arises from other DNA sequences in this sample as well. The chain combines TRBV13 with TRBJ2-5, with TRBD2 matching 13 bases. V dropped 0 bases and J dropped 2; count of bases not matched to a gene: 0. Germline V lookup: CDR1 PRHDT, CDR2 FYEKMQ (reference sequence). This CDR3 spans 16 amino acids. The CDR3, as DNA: TGTGCCAGCAGCTTAGGGGGACTAGCGGGACAAGAGACCCAGTACTTC. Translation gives CASSLGGLAGQETQYF.

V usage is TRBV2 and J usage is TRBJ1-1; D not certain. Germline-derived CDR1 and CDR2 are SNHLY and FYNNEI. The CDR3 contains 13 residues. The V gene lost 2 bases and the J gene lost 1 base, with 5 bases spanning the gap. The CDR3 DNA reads TGTGCCAGCAGTGAACGGTCGAACACTGAAGCTTTCTTT. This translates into CASSERSNTEAFF.

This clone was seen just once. CDR3 sequence reads: CASSVRDAGTSGRNEQFF. CDR3 in DNA: TGTGCCAGCAGCGTGCGCGACGCCGGGACTAGCGGGAGGAATGAGCAGTTCTTC. This chain joins TRBV9 and TRBJ2-1; 15 bases line up with TRBD2. Germline values: CDR1 SGDLS, CDR2 YYNGEE. The J segment lost 7 bases and the V segment lost 2 bases, leaving 10 bases of the junction unmatched. The CDR3 spans 18 residues.

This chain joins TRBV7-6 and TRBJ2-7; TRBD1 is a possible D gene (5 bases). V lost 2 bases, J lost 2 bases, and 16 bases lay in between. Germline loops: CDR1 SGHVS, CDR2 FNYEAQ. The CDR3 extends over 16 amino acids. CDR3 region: CASSLYPGQGPYEQYF. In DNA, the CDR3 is TGTGCCAGCAGCTTATATCCCGGGCAGGGCCCCTACGAGCAGTACTTC.

In DNA form, the CDR3 reads TGTGCCTGGAGTGTATTCACCGGGTCTTTCGATAGCAATCAGCCCCAGCATTTT. This codes for CAWSVFTGSFDSNQPQHF. This chain joins TRBV30 and TRBJ1-5; no clear D gene. The CDR3 runs 18 residues. CDR1 is GTSNPN, CDR2 SVGIG, per germline (reference sequence). V was shortened by 0 bases and J by 0 bases, with 18 bases between the two germline ends.

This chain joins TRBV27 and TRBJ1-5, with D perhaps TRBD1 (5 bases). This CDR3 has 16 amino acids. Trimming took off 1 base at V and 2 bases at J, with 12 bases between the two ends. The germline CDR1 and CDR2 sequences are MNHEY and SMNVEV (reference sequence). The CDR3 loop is CASSLFFREGNQPQHF. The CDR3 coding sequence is TGTGCCAGCAGTTTATTTTTCAGGGAGGGCAATCAGCCCCAGCATTTT.

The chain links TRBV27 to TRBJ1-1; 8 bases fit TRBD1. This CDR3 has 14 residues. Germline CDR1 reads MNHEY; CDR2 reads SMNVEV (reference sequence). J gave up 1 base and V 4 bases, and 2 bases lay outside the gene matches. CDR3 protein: CASSWGTGNTEAFF. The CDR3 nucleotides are TGTGCCAGCAGTTGGGGGACAGGGAACACTGAAGCTTTCTTT.